Listed below are T cell receptor beta chains from one sample, sequenced in a study of vaccination effects on CD4 cells after COVID-19. Antigen specificity for these receptors is unknown. The method was immunoSEQ multiplex PCR; TCRdb's version includes in-frame clones alone and lacks a portion of them. The table shows about 68,000 clones, with roughly 80% occurring only once. Sequencing was performed on CD4+ T cells from PBMCs cultured with SARS-CoV-2 spike peptides, taken before COVID-19 vaccination. The receptors stem from a human donor who received a COVID-19 vaccine. CDR3s include the opening cysteine and the closing phenylalanine or tryptophan. The order of the fields is clone size, V gene, J gene, D gene, CDR3 protein, CDR3 DNA. D genes are given only for firm matches. Size is stated for part of the rows, as once, few or many counts, or as a class when the clone is expanded.

.	TRBV19	TRBJ2-1	.	CASRKQGAAYNEQFF	TGTGCCAGTAGGAAACAGGGTGCGGCCTACAATGAGCAGTTCTTC
.	TRBV9	TRBJ2-3	TRBD1	CASSVGTGHATDTQYF	TGTGCCAGCAGCGTGGGGACAGGGCATGCCACAGATACGCAGTATTTT
.	TRBV3-1/TRBV3-2	TRBJ1-2	.	CASSPLRQPYGYTF	TGTGCCAGCAGCCCGTTGAGACAGCCGTATGGCTACACCTTC
once	TRBV5-1	TRBJ2-5	.	CASSLAGTVRETQYF	TGCGCCAGCAGCTTGGCCGGGACGGTCCGAGAGACCCAGTACTTC
.	TRBV4-1	TRBJ2-4	.	CASSQAQGNIQYF	TGCGCCAGCAGCCAAGCTCAAGGAAACATTCAGTACTTC
.	TRBV5-8	TRBJ2-3	TRBD2	CASAKRGVRDTQYF	TGTGCCAGCGCGAAGCGGGGGGTAAGGGATACGCAGTATTTT
.	TRBV5-1	TRBJ1-1	.	CASSNPVGGFGEAFF	TGCGCCAGCAGCAACCCGGTGGGAGGGTTTGGTGAAGCTTTCTTT
.	TRBV9	TRBJ1-2	TRBD1	CASSEMGQASYGYTF	TGTGCCAGCAGCGAGATGGGACAGGCTTCCTATGGCTACACCTTC
.	TRBV27	TRBJ1-5	.	CASSPWTERNQPQHF	TGTGCCAGCAGTCCGTGGACGGAGCGCAATCAGCCCCAGCATTTT
.	TRBV5-1	TRBJ2-5	.	CASSLIGTAGQETQYF	TGCGCCAGCAGCTTGATAGGGACGGCAGGCCAAGAGACCCAGTACTTC
.	TRBV18	TRBJ1-4	.	CASSPGRANEKLFF	TGTGCCAGCTCACCGGGACGGGCAAATGAAAAACTGTTTTTT
.	TRBV7-8	TRBJ2-3	TRBD2	CASSRATTSGGSPNKYF	TGTGCCAGCAGCCGAGCTACTACTAGCGGGGGGTCTCCCAATAAGTATTTT
.	TRBV6-6	TRBJ2-1	.	CASSYLGEFGYNEQFF	TGTGCCAGCAGTTACTTGGGAGAATTCGGGTACAATGAGCAGTTCTTC
.	TRBV18	TRBJ1-6	.	CASSPDPIEGGNSPLHF	TGTGCCAGCTCGCCAGACCCCATCGAGGGTGGGAATTCACCCCTCCACTTT
.	TRBV2	TRBJ2-5	.	CASSEGETQYF	TGTGCCAGCAGTGAAGGGGAGACCCAGTACTTC
.	TRBV2	TRBJ2-5	.	CASSERVETQYF	TGTGCCAGCAGTGAAAGGGTCGAGACCCAGTACTTC
.	TRBV5-1	TRBJ1-5	.	CASSLGGRGDVSNQPQHF	TGCGCCAGCAGCTTGGGGGGACGGGGCGATGTTAGCAATCAGCCCCAGCATTTT
.	TRBV5-6	TRBJ2-5	TRBD2	CASSFMSGGQETQYF	TGTGCCAGCAGCTTTATGAGCGGGGGCCAAGAGACCCAGTACTTC
.	TRBV2	TRBJ2-5	.	CAIPKTGETQYF	TGTGCCATACCAAAGACCGGGGAGACCCAGTACTTC
few	TRBV18	TRBJ1-1	.	CASSPQGDGFMNTEAFF	TGTGCCAGCTCACCCCAGGGTGACGGCTTCATGAACACTGAAGCTTTCTTT
.	TRBV7-2	TRBJ2-1	TRBD1	CASSSRQGSYNEQFF	TGTGCCAGCAGCTCGAGACAGGGATCCTACAATGAGCAGTTCTTC
few	TRBV3-1/TRBV3-2	TRBJ1-6	.	CASSQEFRDLHF	TGTGCCAGCAGCCAAGAATTCAGGGACCTCCACTTT
few	TRBV25-1	TRBJ1-6	.	CASSVFAGVNSPLHF	TGTGCCAGCAGTGTCTTTGCAGGAGTTAATTCACCCCTCCACTTT
.	TRBV5-1	TRBJ2-3	TRBD2	CASSSRGGPGDTQYF	TGCGCCAGCAGCTCCCGGGGGGGTCCTGGGGATACGCAGTATTTT
.	TRBV27	TRBJ1-1	.	CASSVHRSLGTEAFF	TGTGCCAGCAGTGTCCACAGGTCTTTAGGCACTGAAGCTTTCTTT
.	TRBV27	TRBJ1-5	TRBD1	CASSPNRDRGQPQHF	TGTGCCAGCAGCCCTAACCGGGACAGGGGGCAGCCCCAGCATTTT
few	TRBV2	TRBJ1-6	TRBD1	CASRATGTGSPLHF	TGTGCCAGCAGAGCGACAGGGACGGGTTCACCCCTCCACTTT
once	TRBV29-1	TRBJ1-5	.	CSVRDGGLGPQHF	TGCAGCGTCCGGGACGGGGGGCTTGGGCCCCAGCATTTT
few	TRBV5-1	TRBJ1-6	.	CASSSAEISYNSPLHF	TGCGCCAGCAGCTCCGCAGAAATCTCCTATAATTCACCCCTCCACTTT
.	TRBV5-4	TRBJ1-4	.	CASSPGGGANEKLFF	TGTGCCAGCAGCCCGGGGGGGGGCGCTAATGAAAAACTGTTTTTT
.	TRBV6-5	TRBJ2-1	.	CASSLGGQFF	TGTGCCAGCAGTCTGGGAGGGCAGTTCTTC
.	TRBV5-1	TRBJ2-2	TRBD1	CASSAQGDHGELFF	TGCGCCAGCAGCGCCCAGGGGGATCACGGGGAGCTGTTTTTT
.	TRBV6-6	TRBJ2-3	TRBD2	CASSYLRGVTDTQYF	TGTGCCAGCAGTTATTTGCGGGGGGTTACAGATACGCAGTATTTT
.	TRBV5-1	TRBJ2-5	.	CASSLLGAAQETQYF	TGCGCCAGCAGCCTGCTGGGGGCAGCACAAGAGACCCAGTACTTC
.	TRBV6-5	TRBJ2-1	TRBD2	CASSWSGGALQDEQFF	TGTGCCAGCAGTTGGAGCGGGGGGGCCCTTCAGGATGAGCAGTTCTTC
.	TRBV28	TRBJ1-1	.	CASSLPGGVTRNTEAFF	TGTGCCAGCAGTTTACCCGGGGGGGTAACAAGGAACACTGAAGCTTTCTTT
.	TRBV5-1	TRBJ1-2	.	CASSSQTQANYGYTF	TGCGCCAGCAGCTCCCAGACTCAAGCTAACTATGGCTACACCTTC
few	TRBV25-1	TRBJ1-1	.	CASSLGGASFSFF	TGTGCCAGCAGCCTTGGGGGGGCTTCGTTTTCTTTCTTT
.	TRBV28	TRBJ1-2	.	CASSFSRRYGYTF	TGTGCCAGCAGTTTCTCCCGACGCTATGGCTACACCTTC
once	TRBV11-3	TRBJ2-1	.	CASSARTGRSSSYNEQFF	TGTGCCAGCAGCGCGCGGACTGGAAGATCAAGCTCCTACAATGAGCAGTTCTTC